These 24 T cell receptor beta chains originate from one sample sequenced in a study of blood T cell repertoires in COVID-19. TCRdb keeps only in-frame clones here, not all; method: immunoSEQ multiplex PCR. Of roughly 250,000 clones detected, roughly four fifths appear once; the ten largest clones hold 4% to 4.5%. What was sequenced was peripheral blood. The origin of the receptors is a man in his forties or fifties with acute or convalescent COVID-19.

The chain is built from TRBV7-3 and TRBJ1-3; a weak D match, TRBD1 (5 bases). Germline V lookup: CDR1 SGHTA, CDR2 FQGTGA. This CDR3 has 15 residues. Trimming shortened V by 0 bases and J by 3 bases, and 9 bases separated the two germline ends. Here the CDR3 DNA reads TGTGCCAGCAGCTTAACTGGGGGGTATGGAAACACCATATATTTT. Protein: CASSLTGGYGNTIYF. The full variable domain, rest sourced from reference TRBV7-3 and TRBJ1-3, is GAGVSQTPSNKVTEKGKYVELRCDPISGHTALYWYRQSLGQGPEFLIYFQGTGAADDSGLPNDRFFAVRPEGSVSTLKIQRTERGDSAVYLCASSLTGGYGNTIYFGEGSWLTVV.

This rearrangement joins TRBV29-1 to TRBJ1-1, with a tentative D call TRBD1 (5 bases). Germline V gives CDR1 SQVTM, CDR2 ANQGSEA. The CDR3 is made up of 13 amino acids. V lost 3 bases, J lost 6 bases, and 14 bases lay in between. The CDR3 DNA reads TGCAGCGTTGAGGGTCGGGGGTTCGCTGAAGCTTTCTTT. Protein product: CSVEGRGFAEAFF.

The J gene is TRBJ1-2, the V gene TRBV29-1; D possibly corresponds to TRBD1 (6 bases). Germline lookup yields CDR1 SQVTM and CDR2 ANQGSEA. The CDR3 runs 12 residues. V was clipped by 4 bases and J by 2 bases, with 8 bases between them. CDR3 residues: CSVGGQNYGYTF. DNA of the CDR3: TGCAGCGTTGGGGGACAAAACTATGGCTACACCTTC.

This chain joins TRBV27 and TRBJ2-7, with 9 nucleotides matching TRBD2. The germline gives CDR1 MNHEY, CDR2 SMNVEV (reference sequence). This CDR3 has 14 amino acids. The V and J ends lost 5 bases and 3 bases, in that order; junction bases with no gene match: 5. The CDR3 DNA reads TGTGCCAGCAGTCAGACTAGCGGATTCTACGAGCAGTACTTC. This sequence encodes CASSQTSGFYEQYF.

The chain uses TRBV19 and TRBJ2-7; the D gene is possibly TRBD1 (6 bases). The CDR3 has 13 amino acids. Trimming took 4 bases from V and 5 from J, leaving 12 bases between them. Germline lookup yields CDR1 LNHDA and CDR2 SQIVND (reference sequence). This CDR3 is CASSRDTLDEQYF. The CDR3 region has the DNA TGTGCCAGTAGTAGGGACACGCTCGACGAGCAGTACTTC.

This chain connects TRBV7-2 to TRBJ1-2, with TRBD1 matching over 7 bases. With V trimmed by 5 bases and J by 8 bases, 11 bases remained unmatched. Germline V CDR1 and CDR2: SGHTA, FQGNSA. CDR3 size: 14 residues. Here the CDR3 reads CASSNPGQSWGYTF. CDR3 bases: TGTGCCAGCAGCAACCCGGGACAGTCTTGGGGCTACACCTTC.

The V gene is TRBV19, the J gene TRBJ1-2, with TRBD1 matching over 11 bases. V lost 4 bases and J lost 7; bases outside the gene matches: 5. This CDR3 contains 14 residues. Per the germline V gene, CDR1 is LNHDA and CDR2 is SQIVND (reference sequence). Here the CDR3 DNA reads TGTGCCAGTAGTACCCGGACAGGGGGCATTGGCTACACCTTC. Translated, it gives CASSTRTGGIGYTF.

The chain carries TRBV13 and TRBJ2-3; 8 bases are shared with TRBD1. CDR3 size: 14 residues. The junction had 7 bases not matched to a gene; V was cut back by 11 bases and J by 0 bases. From germline, CDR1 is PRHDT and CDR2 FYEKMQ (reference sequence). CDR3 bases: TGTGCCTACGGGGACAGGTCTAGCACAGATACGCAGTATTTT. Protein: CAYGDRSSTDTQYF.

The chain employs TRBV19 and TRBJ2-7; D is unresolved. Trimming left V 4 bases short and J 3 bases short, with 16 bases between. CDR1 LNHDA and CDR2 SQIVND come from the germline V gene (reference sequence). The CDR3 spans 15 residues. CDR3 residues: CASSRVTGGSYEQYF. The CDR3 nucleotides read TGTGCCAGTAGTAGGGTAACCGGCGGCAGCTACGAGCAGTACTTC.

This clone was seen only a few times. The gene calls are TRBV6-1 and TRBJ1-2, with TRBD1 identical over 9 bases. In germline, CDR1 is MNHNS, CDR2 SASEGT. V trimming: 0 bases; J trimming: 4 bases; junction bases outside the gene matches: 3. The CDR3 loop spans 15 amino acids. Here the CDR3 reads CASSEATGGGYGYTF. CDR3 nucleotide sequence: TGTGCCAGCAGTGAAGCGACAGGGGGAGGCTATGGCTACACCTTC.

V gene TRBV28 combines with J gene TRBJ2-7; TRBD2 matches 10 bases. The CDR3 runs 16 residues. V shed 7 bases, J shed 1 base, and the junction held 10 bases outside the gene matches. Per germline, CDR1 MDHEN and CDR2 SYDVKM. As DNA, the CDR3 is TGTGCCAGCACCTCGCCCCTAGCGGGAGCTTCCTACGAGCAGTACTTC. Its translation is CASTSPLAGASYEQYF.

The chain has TRBV28 and TRBJ2-2; TRBD1 aligns across 9 bases. The V segment lost 6 bases and the J segment 4 bases; nucleotides outside the gene matches: 15. Germline V lookup: CDR1 MDHEN, CDR2 SYDVKM. This CDR3 region has 18 residues. This CDR3 reads CASSPLRRTGAITGELFF. The CDR3 nucleotides read TGTGCCAGCAGCCCCCTGCGAAGGACAGGGGCGATCACCGGGGAGCTGTTTTTT.

V gene TRBV29-1 combines with J gene TRBJ2-7; 11 bases line up with TRBD2. Per the germline V gene, CDR1 is SQVTM and CDR2 is ANQGSEA. The CDR3 is 14 residues long. V trimming: 5 bases; J trimming: 3 bases; junction bases outside the gene matches: 6. CDR3 DNA: TGCAGCGTTACCGGGACTAGCGGCTACTACGAGCAGTACTTC. It codes for CSVTGTSGYYEQYF.

This chain connects TRBV6-5 to TRBJ1-2, with D uncertain. V lost 0 bases to trimming and J lost 1 base, with 9 bases between them. Germline lookup yields CDR1 MNHEY and CDR2 SVGAGI. The CDR3 runs 15 residues. The CDR3 region has the DNA TGTGCCAGCAGTTACTCGGAGGGATTTAACTATGGCTACACCTTC. Translating gives CASSYSEGFNYGYTF.

This chain connects TRBV7-9 to TRBJ2-6; 7 bases match TRBD1. CDR3 length: 17 residues. The junction had 3 bases not matched to a gene; V was cut back by 1 base and J by 0 bases. The germline gives CDR1 SEHNR, CDR2 FQNEAQ (reference sequence). CDR3 sequence reads: CASSLGDSFSGANVLTF. The CDR3 coding sequence is TGTGCCAGCAGCTTAGGGGACAGCTTCTCTGGGGCCAACGTCCTGACTTTC.

The chain combines TRBV3-1 (or the pseudogene TRBV3-2) with TRBJ2-5, with TRBD1 as a possible D gene (5 bases). Germline V gene sequence: CDR1 LGHDT, CDR2 YNNKEL (reference sequence). The length of the CDR3 is 15 residues. The germline V and J ends were trimmed by 0 bases and 2 bases, with 10 bases remaining between them. In DNA form, the CDR3 reads TGTGCCAGCAGCCAAGAATTCAGGGCTCAAGAGACCCAGTACTTC. As protein: CASSQEFRAQETQYF.

The rearrangement joins TRBV7-6 to TRBJ1-3, with 10 bases fitting TRBD1. The CDR3 runs 18 residues. The germline CDR1 and CDR2 sequences are SGHVS and FNYEAQ. V lost 0 bases and J lost 4; bases outside the gene matches: 9. The CDR3 here is CASSLASGTGVRGNTIYF. DNA for the CDR3: TGTGCCAGCAGCTTAGCCTCCGGGACAGGGGTTAGAGGAAACACCATATATTTT.

This chain uses TRBV15 with TRBJ1-1; D not resolved. The CDR3 loop spans 14 amino acids. From germline, CDR1 is LNHNV and CDR2 YYDKDF (reference sequence). V dropped 0 bases and J dropped 4 bases, with 9 bases sitting between them. CDR3 sequence (DNA): TGTGCCACCAGCAGAGATCAGATCGCCACTGAAGCTTTCTTT. The encoded protein is CATSRDQIATEAFF. Together with reference TRBV15 and TRBJ1-1, the CDR3 gives the full variable domain: DAMVIQNPRYQVTQFGKPVTLSCSQTLNHNVMYWYQQKSSQAPKLLFHYYDKDFNNEADTPDNFQSRRPNTSFCFLDIRSPGLGDTAMYLCATSRDQIATEAFFGQGTRLTVV.

V is TRBV7-8 and J is TRBJ1-2; the match to TRBD1 covers 9 bases. CDR3 length: 15 residues. Germline V gene data show CDR1 as SGHVS and CDR2 as FQNEAQ. The junction had 13 bases not matched to a gene; V was cut back by 6 bases and J by 8 bases. In nucleotides, the CDR3 is TGTGCCAGCAGTTCAAATCCGGGACAGGGTTACGGCTACACCTTC. Translated, it gives CASSSNPGQGYGYTF.

CDR3 sequence (DNA): TGTGCCAGCAGGACGGTTAGCGGCTACGAGCAGTACTTC. It codes for CASRTVSGYEQYF. This sequence joins TRBV2 and TRBJ2-7, with D perhaps matching TRBD2 (6 bases). The V gene lost 6 bases and the J gene lost 3 bases, with 12 bases spanning the gap. Per the germline V gene, CDR1 is SNHLY and CDR2 is FYNNEI. This CDR3 spans 13 amino acids.

V and J are TRBV27 and TRBJ1-2, with 8 nucleotides matching TRBD1. The CDR3 is 14 amino acids. CDR1 MNHEY and CDR2 SMNVEV come from the germline V gene (reference sequence). The junction had 9 bases not matched to a gene; V was cut back by 5 bases and J by 7 bases. This CDR3 reads CASSPTDRVLGYTF. The CDR3 nucleotides are TGTGCCAGCAGTCCCACGGACAGGGTACTTGGCTACACCTTC.

This chain uses TRBV30 with TRBJ1-3; no clear D gene. Trimming removed 2 bases from V and 6 bases from J, with 14 bases in between. This CDR3 comprises 14 residues. Germline CDR1 and CDR2: GTSNPN and SVGIG (reference sequence). The CDR3 DNA follows: TGTGCCTGGAGTCGACCCCCGGGAGAAAACACCATATATTTT. Amino acids: CAWSRPPGENTIYF.

This clone has only one observation. CDR3 nucleotides: TGTGCCAGCAGTTTATTAGCGGAAGCAGCCTATGGCTACACCTTC. This sequence encodes CASSLLAEAAYGYTF. The chain couples TRBV28 to TRBJ1-2; no reliable D call. The V gene's germline CDR1 is MDHEN and CDR2 SYDVKM. V dropped 1 base and J dropped 4 bases, with 13 bases sitting between them. The CDR3 runs 15 residues.

J is TRBJ2-1 and V is TRBV27, with 11 bases lining up with TRBD2. This CDR3 contains 16 residues. Trimming cost V 6 bases and J 2 bases; bases outside gene matches: 6. The germline V gene encodes CDR1 MNHEY and CDR2 SMNVEV (reference sequence). Here the CDR3 DNA reads TGTGCCAGCAGGGAACCGGGACTAGCGGCCTACAATGAGCAGTTCTTC. This translates into CASREPGLAAYNEQFF.